This note documents a single T cell receptor (beta chain) sequence. The participants were between about 18 and 89 years old and came from 24 US areas. Participants' reported clinical history set cohort assignment. V shed 0 bases, J shed 4 bases, and the junction held 2 bases outside the gene matches. Germline V gene sequence: CDR1 GTSNPN, CDR2 SVGIG (reference sequence). The CDR3 sequence is 14 residues long. As processed by the authors: Cell counts per sample came from amplifying reference gene primers. The protocol was immunoSEQ multiplex PCR, while the TCRdb copy is restricted to in-frame clones and leaves out a portion. The DNA was the basis for D and trimming; V, J and clone size are from that table. The sample lists about 480,000 clones, around 87% occurring once. This entry belongs to a study of blood T cell repertoires in COVID-19. Looking at the study overall: PBMCs, B-cell-depleted T cells, or T cells were the source of the cDNA or gDNA that made up the material.

The sample taken for sequencing was PBMCs or T cells enriched from blood (not recorded which). The sequence derives from a woman between 40 and 55 years old who had recovered from COVID-19. The V gene is TRBV30, the J gene TRBJ2-1, with 8 positions matching TRBD2. The CDR3 is CAWSVLAEYNEQFF. CDR3 DNA sequence: TGTGCCTGGAGTGTACTAGCGGAGTACAATGAGCAGTTCTTC.